The present entry profiles one TCR beta chain with its context. The entry originates in a study of shared clonotypes between healthy human individuals. V was clipped by 4 bases and J by 5 bases, with 12 bases between them. Germline lookup yields CDR1 SGHRS and CDR2 YFSETQ. The CDR3 sequence is 13 residues long. Libraries were prepared by immunoSEQ multiplex PCR; TCRdb keeps only in-frame clonotypes and omits some of them. This table has about 380,000 clones, approximately 97% appearing once. The sample consisted of memory CD8+ T cells sorted from blood. Subset defined: CD45RO+ cells pooled with CCR7-negative TemRA cells. This rearrangement joins TRBV5-1 to TRBJ1-2; possible D gene TRBD1, 5 bases. This clonotype originated in a man aged 25-45 years in good health. The CDR3 coding sequence is TGCGCCAGCAGCCTGGGGGAAGAGTATGGCTACACCTTC. Its translation is CASSLGEEYGYTF.